One and the same sample provided the 18 T cell receptor beta chains below, sequenced in a study of glioma-infiltrating T cells. TCR alpha and beta CDR3 regions were amplified from RNA using iRepertoire nested multiplex PCR. TCRdb redid the calling of the multiplex PCR reads with MiXCR, one entry per CDR3 protein. The sample has more than 300,000 distinct CDR3 sequences, around 38% seen once. Source material: glioma tissue, nonneoplastic brain tissue, or PBMCs (not recorded which). Receptors were obtained from a human donor with low-grade glioma or glioblastoma, undergoing nonglioma brain surgery, or in good health (not recorded which).

The rearrangement joins TRBV20-1 to TRBJ2-7; TRBD2 might be the D (5 bases). The germline V gene encodes CDR1 DFQATT and CDR2 SNEGSKA (reference sequence). The CDR3 covers 15 residues. V was trimmed by 4 bases and J by 3 bases, leaving 19 bases between them. The CDR3 region is CSAIQTNGDLYEQYF. DNA of the CDR3: TGCAGTGCTATACAGACTAACGGAGATCTCTACGAGCAGTACTTC.

The genes are TRBV11-2 and TRBJ2-1; D is uncertain. Looked up from germline, CDR1 is SGHAT and CDR2 is FQNNGV. This CDR3 region has 12 residues. V was cut by 0 bases and J by 10 bases, with 7 bases left in between. The CDR3 DNA reads as TGTGCCAGCAGCTTAGATTTACTCGAGCAGTTCTTC. Protein product: CASSLDLLEQFF.

This chain links TRBV25-1 with TRBJ2-7; 9 nucleotides align to TRBD2. The CDR3 is 14 amino acids. V shed 5 bases, J shed 1 base, and the junction held 3 bases outside the gene matches. Germline V gives CDR1 MGHDK, CDR2 SYGVNS. The CDR3: CASSRTSESYEQYF. The CDR3 nucleotides read TGTGCCAGCAGTCGGACTAGCGAATCCTACGAGCAGTACTTC.

As regards this clonotype: The junction departs from germline at one end; a sequencing error may be responsible. V gene TRBV27 combines with J gene TRBJ2-1, with D perhaps given as TRBD1 or TRBD2 (6 bases each). Germline V gives CDR1 MNHEY, CDR2 SMNVEV (reference sequence). The CDR3 covers 16 residues. The CDR3 loop reads CASSSTGFGGYNGQFF. DNA for the CDR3: TGTGCCAGCAGTTCAACAGGGTTTGGGGGGTACAATGGGCAGTTCTTC.

A remark on this clonotype: With a much larger clone just one base away, this may be a read error. The chain employs TRBV6-2 or TRBV6-3 and TRBJ2-7; tentatively, D is TRBD2 (5 bases). V lost 5 bases, J lost 3 bases, and 17 bases lay in between. This CDR3 contains 15 residues. CDR1 and CDR2 (germline): MNHEY, SVGEGT. CDR3 in DNA: TGTGCCAGCAGTACCACCTCGCGCGGGTTCTACGAGCAGTACTTC. Translation: CASSTTSRGFYEQYF.

With regard to this clonotype: It may be a read error: a sequence one base away is much more abundant. The chain combines TRBV28 with TRBJ2-5; 13 bases fit TRBD2. The end of the DNA fits TRBJ2-1 better, so the J call may be wrong. Germline V gives CDR1 MDHEN, CDR2 SYDVKM. The CDR3 is 15 residues long. This chain's CDR3 is CASSSTSGRLETQFF. CDR3 nucleotides: TGTGCCAGCAGTTCGACTAGCGGGAGGTTGGAGACCCAGTTCTTC.

This clonotype has more than one count but fewer than ten. The chain employs TRBV28 and TRBJ2-7; unclear D gene. Trimming shortened V by 3 bases and J by 0 bases, and 27 bases separated the two germline ends. Germline V gene data show CDR1 as MDHEN and CDR2 as SYDVKM. The CDR3 runs 20 residues. CDR3 nucleotides: TGTGCCAGCAGTTTCGAGTATACATTATTAGCTCCCGGACCCTCCTACGAGCAGTACTTC. Translation: CASSFEYTLLAPGPSYEQYF.

Remarks on this clonotype: A much bigger clone sits one base away, suggesting this may be a read error. The limits of the CDR3 on the DNA are not certain, so only TCRdb's listed CDR3 is given. The rearrangement links TRBV27 to TRBJ2-7; TRBD1 is taken as the D call from the table, unchecked against the DNA. The CDR3 contains 15 residues when both ends are counted. Germline V gene data show CDR1 as MNHEY and CDR2 as SMNVEV (reference sequence). The CDR3 reads CASSFFGRGSYEQHF.

This clonotype was counted between two and nine times. The chain joins TRBV6-2 or TRBV6-3 to TRBJ2-1, with D unresolved. The germline V gene has CDR1 MNHEY and CDR2 SVGEGT. V lost 5 bases to trimming and J lost 0 bases, with 11 bases between them. The CDR3 spans 15 residues. The CDR3 DNA reads as TGTGCCAGCAGTCCGGTTCCGAGCTCCTACAATGAGCAGTTCTTC. This encodes CASSPVPSSYNEQFF.

The chain joins TRBV6-6 to TRBJ2-7; a possible D gene is TRBD2 (6 bases). Trimming took 9 bases from V and 0 from J, leaving 21 bases between them. The CDR3 sequence is 16 residues long. Germline V gene data show CDR1 as MNHNY and CDR2 as SVGAGI (reference sequence). This CDR3 is CASSHRAGRSSYEQYF. CDR3 in DNA: TGTGCCAGTAGCCACCGAGCGGGCCGAAGCTCCTACGAGCAGTACTTC.

Of note for this clonotype: A much bigger clone sits one base away, suggesting this may be a read error. The rearrangement joins TRBV27 to TRBJ2-1; D is uncertain. V was pared by 8 bases and J by 0 bases, with 8 bases between. Germline CDR1 reads MNHEY; CDR2 reads SMNVEV (reference sequence). This CDR3 has 13 residues. CDR3 in DNA: TGTGCCAGCGGGAACCCCTCCTACAATGAGCAGTTCTTC. Translated, it gives CASGNPSYNEQFF.

Notes on this clonotype: Germline and junction disagree at one end, which may indicate a read error. V and J are TRBV20-1 and TRBJ2-7; D possibly corresponds to TRBD2 (5 bases). CDR1 and CDR2 from the germline V gene are DFQATT and SNEGSKA (reference sequence). The CDR3 is 14 residues long. CDR3 in amino acids: CSALSLGSAGEQCF. For the CDR3, the DNA is TGCAGTGCTCTATCTCTAGGGTCCGCGGGCGAGCAGTGCTTC.

In its sample, this clonotype was seen a few times. The chain couples TRBV4-3 to TRBJ2-1, with TRBD2 identical over 10 bases. Germline-derived CDR1 and CDR2 are LGHNA and YSLEER. The length of the CDR3 is 18 residues. Trimming removed 1 base from V and 3 bases from J; junction bases left unmatched: 9. The CDR3 reads CASSQGVGSGRDYNEQFF. CDR3 nucleotide sequence: TGCGCCAGCAGCCAAGGAGTCGGAAGCGGGAGGGACTACAATGAGCAGTTCTTC.

This rearrangement joins TRBV4-1 to TRBJ2-3; 12 positions match TRBD2. CDR3 length: 16 amino acids. Germline V gives CDR1 MGHRA, CDR2 YSYEKL. Trimming removed 3 bases from V and 4 bases from J; junction bases left unmatched: 5. This CDR3 is CASSHPSGRVADTQYF. In DNA, the CDR3 is TGCGCCAGCAGCCATCCTAGCGGGAGGGTAGCAGATACGCAGTATTTT.

As concerns this clonotype: With a much larger clone just one base away, this may be a read error. The chain joins TRBV6-1 to TRBJ2-1; TRBD1 is a possible D gene (7 bases). V was cut by 6 bases and J by 6 bases, with 12 bases left in between. The germline CDR1 and CDR2 sequences are MNHNS and SASEGT. The length of the CDR3 is 13 residues. CDR3 region: CASRRDSCNEQFF. The CDR3 coding sequence is TGTGCCAGCAGGCGGGACAGCTGCAATGAGCAGTTCTTC.

This clonotype appeared many times. This chain uses TRBV20-1 with TRBJ2-7, with D possibly matching TRBD1 (6 bases). The length of the CDR3 is 12 residues. Germline values: CDR1 DFQATT, CDR2 SNEGSKA (reference sequence). Trimming took off 4 bases at V and 6 bases at J, with 13 bases between the two ends. The CDR3 DNA follows: TGCAGTGCTAATAAACAGGGTTTCGAGCAGTACTTC. This codes for CSANKQGFEQYF.

The chain links TRBV9 to TRBJ2-3; 9 bases are shared with TRBD2. The ends lost 2 bases at V and 1 base at J; junction bases unmatched: 2. In germline, CDR1 is SGDLS, CDR2 YYNGEE. This CDR3 is 15 amino acids long. CDR3 coding DNA: TGTGCCAGCAGCGTCGCGGGAGGGCGCACAGATACGCAGTATTTT. As protein: CASSVAGGRTDTQYF.

This clonotype was picked up many times. V is TRBV6-2 or TRBV6-3 and J is TRBJ2-1; D remains ambiguous. CDR3 length: 13 amino acids. Germline V gives CDR1 MNHEY, CDR2 SVGEGT. The ends were cut back, 2 bases at V and 4 bases at J, with 6 bases in the middle. This CDR3 is CASSYDDYNEQFF. In DNA, the CDR3 is TGTGCCAGCAGTTACGATGATTACAATGAGCAGTTCTTC.